Here is one T cell receptor (beta chain) with its context. This clonotype has a handful of counts. Its recognized antigen is unknown. No much larger clone is present one base from it, and per-base qualities are unavailable. These data originate in a study of T-cell reconstitution after alpha-beta-depleted transplantation in children (dated by TCRdb to the mid-2010s). With regard to the full study: Using TCR repertoire profiling, the study followed T-cell immune reconstitution in a quantitative way in children after TCRalphabeta/CD19-depleted allogeneic hematopoietic cell transplantation.

Results the study describes overall, beyond this receptor: In some patients, the high TCRbeta diversity seen at day 60 was put down to recipient T cells and intrathymic progenitors that had survived conditioning. About two months after transplant, the apparently early recovery of alphabetaT-cell counts reportedly depended on just several hundred clones that had expanded rapidly and came from non-depleted graft cells. The frequencies of hyperexpanded clones fell over the following months, and after one year, T-cell counts and TCRbeta diversity were mostly attributed to newly produced T cells.

This specimen's treatment or condition label, per the study, means: allogeneic hematopoietic cell transplantation with graft depleted of TCRalphabeta T cells and CD19 B cells. TCRalphabeta/CD19-depleted allogeneic hematopoietic cell grafts were given to the transplant recipients, all of whom were children. The method behind the library was PCR. The instrument given in TCRdb is Illumina HiSeq 2500. TCR libraries were prepared with molecular barcoding, using unique molecular identifiers to normalize TCRbeta repertoire quantification. In-frame beta chains were kept once TCRdb had trimmed the public reads at Q25 with fastp and called clones with MiXCR. Every entry covers one CDR3 protein and lists the most common genes and DNA from its rows. The sample contains 200,000 or so distinct CDR3 sequences, roughly 9.1% of them found a single time. 35% to 45% of the sample is taken by the ten largest. The germline V gene encodes CDR1 LGHNA and CDR2 YSLEER. V and J lose 0 bases and 3 bases, and a span of 7 bases separates them. The CDR3 runs 14 residues from the cysteine to the phenylalanine. Solely the CDR3 DNA is kept, with 42 bases framed from the first base.

The clonotype comes from a male patient aged 2 to 10 who had a stem cell transplant for acute myeloid leukemia, so the T cells may come from the graft donor. Sequencing used PBMCs, mostly from graft donor cells, obtained 360 days after TCRalphabeta/CD19-depleted stem cell transplant. The sequence is built from TRBV4-3 and TRBJ2-3; no D gene call is confident. The CDR3 protein: CASSQDPRTDTQYF. In nucleotides, the sequence is TGCGCCAGCAGCCAAGATCCGCGGACAGATACGCAGTATTTT.